These T cell receptor beta chains were read from a single sample in a study of blood T cells in healthy people across ages. TCRdb itself ran the 5' RACE reads through MiXCR, one entry per CDR3 protein. Among 1.2 million to 1.5 million distinct CDR3 sequences listed, 42% were seen once. The sequencing sample was made of blood. The receptors come from a woman younger than 30 in good health. Each CDR3 is given with its conserved first and last residue. A D gene is named only where the DNA matches it firmly. Only some rows state a clone size, as once, few, many or a class for expanded clones.

DNA,CDR3,length,size,J,V,D
TGTGCCAGCCGTCAACAGCCGTATGGCTACACCTTC,CASRQQPYGYTF,12,once,TRBJ1-2,TRBV2,NA
TGTGCCATCACTAAATCGACGGACTACGAGCAGTACTTC,CAITKSTDYEQYF,13,NA,TRBJ2-7,TRBV10-3,NA
TGTGCCAGCAGTTTAGGCCGGGCTTTGGGCAATCAGCCCCAGCATTTT,CASSLGRALGNQPQHF,16,NA,TRBJ1-5,TRBV28,NA
TGTGCCAGCAGCAAAGCGCTTTGGCTAGATCTAGCCAAAAACATTCAGTACTTC,CASSKALWLDLAKNIQYF,18,once,TRBJ2-4,TRBV21-1,NA
TGTGCCAGCAGTTGGAAGCAGGGGGGAGGCGGGGAGCTGTTTTTT,CASSWKQGGGGELFF,15,NA,TRBJ2-2,TRBV27,NA
TGTGCCAGCAGTTACGCACCGGGACCCACCAGCACAGATACGCAGTATTTT,CASSYAPGPTSTDTQYF,17,NA,TRBJ2-3,TRBV6-6,NA
TGTGCCAGCAGTTACCGGGCCTCCACAGATACGCAGTATTTT,CASSYRASTDTQYF,14,few,TRBJ2-3,TRBV6-6,NA
TGTGCCAGCTCACCGAGGTATTTCACTGAAGCTTTCTTT,CASSPRYFTEAFF,13,NA,TRBJ1-1,TRBV18,NA
TGCAGCGTGAATAGACAGGGTAGCTACACCTTC,CSVNRQGSYTF,11,many,TRBJ1-2,TRBV29-1,TRBD1
TGTGCCAGCAGCCCCCGCTTAGACGACGAGCAGTACTTC,CASSPRLDDEQYF,13,few,TRBJ2-7,TRBV7-6,NA
TGTGCCAGCAGCTTAGCGACAGTTGAAGCTAACTATGGCTACACCTTC,CASSLATVEANYGYTF,16,few,TRBJ1-2,TRBV7-8,NA
TGCAGGGTGAAGGCTTCGAATGAGCAGTTCTTC,CRVKASNEQFF,11,NA,TRBJ2-1,TRBV20-1,NA
TGTGCCAGCAGTACGGGACCGAACCAAGAGACCCAGTACTTC,CASSTGPNQETQYF,14,NA,TRBJ2-5,TRBV12-3/TRBV12-4,NA
TGTGCCACCAGTGATCGGGATACAAGGACCCAGTACTTC,CATSDRDTRTQYF,13,NA,TRBJ2-5,TRBV24-1,NA
TGTGCCTACACAAAGGGTGAGCAGTACTTC,CAYTKGEQYF,10,NA,TRBJ2-7,TRBV2,NA
TGTGCCAGCAGCTTGTGGAGGTACTCCCGCTCCTACGAGCAGTACTTC,CASSLWRYSRSYEQYF,16,few,TRBJ2-7,TRBV5-6,NA
TGTGCCATCAGTGTGAGTCGGGCCTCCTACAATGAGCAGTTCTTC,CAISVSRASYNEQFF,15,NA,TRBJ2-1,TRBV10-3,NA
TGCAGCGTTGGGGTCAGGGGGCTGTTGACTGAAGCTTTCTTT,CSVGVRGLLTEAFF,14,NA,TRBJ1-1,TRBV29-1,TRBD1
TGTGCCAGCAGCCTAACCGGGACAGGGAACTCTGGAAACACCATATATTTT,CASSLTGTGNSGNTIYF,17,NA,TRBJ1-3,TRBV7-2,TRBD1
TGTGCCAGCAGTTTATCGATCGCAGGAATCTATGGCTACACCTTC,CASSLSIAGIYGYTF,15,once,TRBJ1-2,TRBV27,NA
TGTGCCAGCAGTGAATGGCAGTATTATGGCTACACCTTC,CASSEWQYYGYTF,13,few,TRBJ1-2,TRBV6-1,NA
TGTGCCAGCAGTTTCGGACTAGCGGGGGACCCTAGCACAGATACGCAGTATTTT,CASSFGLAGDPSTDTQYF,18,NA,TRBJ2-3,TRBV12-3/TRBV12-4,TRBD2
TGTGCCAGCAGCCCCTCGAGATGGGGCACAGATACGCAGTATTTT,CASSPSRWGTDTQYF,15,few,TRBJ2-3,TRBV9,NA